This is a list of T cell receptor beta chains from one sample in a study of shared clonotypes between healthy human individuals. Generated by immunoSEQ multiplex PCR, the TCRdb table keeps only in-frame clones and is missing some. Counted here are around 1,000,000 clones, approximately 80% occurring once; the ten biggest clones make up almost 0.9%. The sample consisted of memory CD4+ T cells from PBMCs. The receptors stem from a man between 18 and 35 years old in good health. Some clones in this sample may be carry-over from other donors' samples. The CDR3 runs from the conserved cysteine through the conserved F or W. Each record gives: V gene, J gene, D gene, clone size, CDR3 length, CDR3 protein, CDR3 DNA. A D gene is named only where the DNA matches it firmly. Clone size is stated in some rows and not others, as once, few, many or a class when expanded.

V: TRBV11-2; J: TRBJ2-3; D: TRBD2; size: .; length: 15; CDR3: CASSASGRGTDTQYF; DNA: TGTGCCAGCAGCGCGAGCGGGAGGGGCACAGATACGCAGTATTTT
V: TRBV6-1; J: TRBJ2-7; D: TRBD1; size: .; length: 15; CDR3: CASSEALQGAYEQYF; DNA: TGTGCCAGCAGTGAAGCGTTACAGGGGGCCTACGAGCAGTACTTC
V: TRBV18; J: TRBJ2-7; D: TRBD2; size: .; length: 16; CDR3: CASSPPGTGGSYEQYF; DNA: TGTGCCAGCTCACCACCGGGCACCGGGGGGTCCTACGAGCAGTACTTC
V: TRBV28; J: TRBJ2-6; D: .; size: few; length: 13; CDR3: CASRVMGANVLTF; DNA: TGTGCCAGCAGGGTCATGGGGGCCAACGTCCTGACTTTC
V: TRBV27; J: TRBJ2-1; D: .; size: .; length: 13; CDR3: CASRPLPGPRAFF; DNA: TGTGCCAGCAGGCCTTTGCCGGGACCCCGGGCGTTCTTC
V: TRBV5-1; J: TRBJ2-3; D: .; size: .; length: 15; CDR3: CASSRTGSEADTQYF; DNA: TGCGCCAGCAGCCGGACGGGGAGTGAAGCAGATACGCAGTATTTT
V: TRBV5-1; J: TRBJ1-1; D: .; size: few; length: 15; CDR3: CASSTGSTGNTEAFF; DNA: TGCGCCAGCAGCACCGGTTCGACAGGGAACACTGAAGCTTTCTTT
V: TRBV7-2; J: TRBJ1-2; D: TRBD1; size: few; length: 16; CDR3: CASSLGRTGNGYGYTF; DNA: TGTGCCAGCAGCCTGGGTCGGACAGGGAACGGGTATGGCTACACCTTC
V: TRBV28; J: TRBJ1-1; D: .; size: .; length: 14; CDR3: CASSTRAPNTEAFF; DNA: TGTGCCAGCAGTACCCGGGCTCCGAACACTGAAGCTTTCTTT
V: TRBV5-1; J: TRBJ2-7; D: .; size: once; length: 15; CDR3: CASSLHEKKTYEQYF; DNA: TGCGCCAGCAGCTTGCACGAGAAGAAGACCTACGAGCAGTACTTC
V: TRBV29-1; J: TRBJ1-4; D: .; size: .; length: 15; CDR3: CSVGAGSSTNEKLFF; DNA: TGCAGCGTTGGGGCGGGCTCCTCAACTAATGAAAAACTGTTTTTT
V: TRBV25-1; J: TRBJ2-7; D: TRBD1; size: .; length: 14; CDR3: CASRAQDRGYEQYF; DNA: TGTGCCAGCAGGGCTCAGGACAGGGGATACGAGCAGTACTTC
V: TRBV15; J: TRBJ1-5; D: .; size: .; length: 12; CDR3: CATSRDDQPQHF; DNA: TGTGCCACCAGCAGAGACGATCAGCCCCAGCATTTT
V: TRBV20-1; J: TRBJ1-3; D: .; size: .; length: 10; CDR3: CSARGNTIYF; DNA: TGCAGTGCTAGGGGAAACACCATATATTTT
V: TRBV5-1; J: TRBJ1-2; D: .; size: .; length: 15; CDR3: CASSPGLGAILIRHF; DNA: TGCGCCAGCAGCCCGGGACTGGGCGCGATTCTGATTAGACACTTC
V: TRBV4-3; J: TRBJ1-2; D: .; size: .; length: 16; CDR3: CASSQDPRTYNYGYTF; DNA: TGCGCCAGCAGCCAAGATCCCCGGACATATAACTATGGCTACACCTTC
V: TRBV7-7; J: TRBJ2-1; D: .; size: .; length: 16; CDR3: CASSLVGPSAYNEQFF; DNA: TGTGCCAGCAGCTTAGTGGGCCCTAGCGCCTACAATGAGCAGTTCTTC
V: TRBV5-4; J: TRBJ1-6; D: TRBD1; size: few; length: 13; CDR3: CASSTGQNSPLHF; DNA: TGTGCCAGCAGCACGGGACAGAATTCACCCCTCCACTTT
V: TRBV5-4; J: TRBJ1-1; D: .; size: .; length: 14; CDR3: CASSLGHANTEAFF; DNA: TGTGCCAGCAGCTTGGGACACGCGAACACTGAAGCTTTCTTT
V: TRBV10-1; J: TRBJ1-4; D: TRBD1; size: .; length: 17; CDR3: CASTRTGSLTTNEKLFF; DNA: TGCGCCAGCACCCGGACAGGCAGTCTTACAACTAATGAAAAACTGTTTTTT
V: TRBV11-3; J: TRBJ2-1; D: .; size: once; length: 13; CDR3: CASSSGPLNEQFF; DNA: TGTGCCAGCAGCTCGGGACCTCTCAATGAGCAGTTCTTC
V: TRBV4-1; J: TRBJ2-7; D: .; size: .; length: 11; CDR3: CASRTPYEQYF; DNA: TGCGCCAGCAGGACACCCTACGAGCAGTACTTC
V: TRBV2; J: TRBJ2-7; D: .; size: .; length: 15; CDR3: CASSESRGSTYEQYF; DNA: TGTGCCAGCAGTGAATCAAGGGGATCTACCTACGAGCAGTACTTC
V: TRBV14; J: TRBJ1-2; D: .; size: .; length: 18; CDR3: CASSQGFVLQGSNYGYTF; DNA: TGTGCCAGCAGCCAAGGGTTCGTTCTGCAAGGATCTAACTATGGCTACACCTTC
V: TRBV30; J: TRBJ2-1; D: .; size: .; length: 15; CDR3: CAWSPTGGYYNEQFF; DNA: TGTGCCTGGAGCCCAACGGGCGGTTACTACAATGAGCAGTTCTTC
V: TRBV19; J: TRBJ1-5; D: .; size: .; length: 14; CDR3: CASSIAGGKWSQHF; DNA: TGTGCCAGTAGTATAGCGGGCGGGAAGTGGTCCCAGCATTTT
V: TRBV19; J: TRBJ2-3; D: TRBD1; size: .; length: 15; CDR3: CASSNRGLPTDTQYF; DNA: TGTGCCAGTAGCAACAGGGGGCTCCCCACAGATACGCAGTATTTT
V: TRBV28; J: TRBJ1-2; D: TRBD1; size: few; length: 14; CDR3: CASSLIGTGYGYTF; DNA: TGTGCCAGCAGTTTAATAGGGACAGGCTATGGCTACACCTTC
V: TRBV9; J: TRBJ1-1; D: .; size: .; length: 14; CDR3: CASSVEGVNTEAFF; DNA: TGTGCCAGCAGCGTAGAGGGGGTCAACACTGAAGCTTTCTTT
V: TRBV4-2; J: TRBJ2-4; D: .; size: .; length: 13; CDR3: CASSQVRGSIQYF; DNA: TGTGCCAGCAGCCAGGTCAGGGGAAGCATTCAGTACTTC
V: TRBV10-2; J: TRBJ2-2; D: TRBD2; size: few; length: 16; CDR3: CASRFSAGAHAGELFF; DNA: TGCGCCAGCAGATTTTCGGCGGGAGCCCATGCCGGGGAGCTGTTTTTT
V: TRBV5-6; J: TRBJ1-3; D: .; size: many; length: 14; CDR3: CASSSGPSGNTIYF; DNA: TGTGCCAGCTCGAGTGGGCCATCTGGAAACACCATATATTTT
V: TRBV30; J: TRBJ1-6; D: TRBD1; size: .; length: 13; CDR3: CAWKGTGDSPLHF; DNA: TGTGCCTGGAAGGGGACAGGGGATTCACCCCTCCACTTT
V: TRBV19; J: TRBJ2-5; D: TRBD2; size: .; length: 15; CDR3: CASLRRAGVQETQYF; DNA: TGTGCCAGTCTAAGGCGCGCGGGGGTACAAGAGACCCAGTACTTC